Sequencing of this T cell receptor beta chain was carried out in a study of cytomegalovirus exposure and HLA in healthy donors. Overall study findings and caveats: In vitro work confirmed that a few CMV-associated chains recognize CMV antigens. Researchers catalogued some 160 TCR beta chains as cytomegalovirus-associated. Subsequent analysis showed first-cohort TCR clusters tending to co-occur in 95 to 150 validation repertoires.

Clones were read by immunoSEQ multiplex PCR, and TCRdb kept only the in-frame ones, dropping some. Of some 320,000 clones detected, about nine tenths appear once; the ten largest clones hold approximately 1.1%. The CDR3 is made up of 13 amino acids. Germline assignment: CDR1 SGHRS and CDR2 YFSETQ. With 3 bases removed from V and 4 bases from J, the gap between germline ends came to 7 bases. About this clone itself: Its antigen is undetermined.

Donors came from a validation cohort of about 110 subjects, distinct from the first 666-subject cohort. Sequencing was carried out using PBMCs. This clonotype was obtained from a woman in her twenties or thirties in good health and CMV-seropositive. The V and J genes are TRBV5-1 and TRBJ2-2, with unresolved D. The chain's CDR3 is CASSWTITGELFF. In DNA form, the CDR3 reads TGCGCCAGCAGCTGGACCATCACCGGGGAGCTGTTTTTT.